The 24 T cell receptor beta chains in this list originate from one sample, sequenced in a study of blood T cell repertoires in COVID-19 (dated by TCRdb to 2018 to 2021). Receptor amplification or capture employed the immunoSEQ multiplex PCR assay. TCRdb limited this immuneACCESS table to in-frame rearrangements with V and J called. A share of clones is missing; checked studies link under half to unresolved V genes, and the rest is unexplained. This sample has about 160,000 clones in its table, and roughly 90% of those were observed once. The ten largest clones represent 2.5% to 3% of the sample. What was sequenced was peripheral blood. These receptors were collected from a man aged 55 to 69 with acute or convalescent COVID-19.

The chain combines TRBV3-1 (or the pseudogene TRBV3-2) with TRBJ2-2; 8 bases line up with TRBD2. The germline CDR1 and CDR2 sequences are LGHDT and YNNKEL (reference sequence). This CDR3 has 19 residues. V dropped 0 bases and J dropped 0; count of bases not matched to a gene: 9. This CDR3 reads CASSQDRRRAGANTGELFF. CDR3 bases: TGTGCCAGCAGCCAAGATCGAAGGAGAGCGGGGGCGAACACCGGGGAGCTGTTTTTT.

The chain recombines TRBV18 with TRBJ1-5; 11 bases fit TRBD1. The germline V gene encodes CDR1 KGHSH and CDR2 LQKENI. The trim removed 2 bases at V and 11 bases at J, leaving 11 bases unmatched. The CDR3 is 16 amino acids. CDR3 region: CASSPRGQGGIEAQHF. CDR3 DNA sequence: TGTGCCAGCTCACCAAGGGGACAGGGGGGAATAGAGGCCCAGCATTTT. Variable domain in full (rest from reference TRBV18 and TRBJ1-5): NAGVMQNPRHLVRRRGQEARLRCSPMKGHSHVYWYRQLPEEGLKFMVYLQKENIIDESGMPKERFSAEFPKEGPSILRIQQVVRGDSAAYFCASSPRGQGGIEAQHFGDGTRLSIL.

The DNA for the CDR3 is TGTGCCAGCAGCGTAGACCCCGGCGGGAACTATGGCTACACCTTC. Translating it yields CASSVDPGGNYGYTF. The rearrangement links TRBV9 to TRBJ1-2; D unresolved. Looked up from germline, CDR1 is SGDLS and CDR2 is YYNGEE. V lost 0 bases and J lost 2, with 11 bases in between. This CDR3 comprises 15 residues.

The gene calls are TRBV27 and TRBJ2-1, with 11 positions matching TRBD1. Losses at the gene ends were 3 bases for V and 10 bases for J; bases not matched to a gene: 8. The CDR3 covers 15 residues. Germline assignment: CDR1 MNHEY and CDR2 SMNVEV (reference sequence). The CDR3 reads CASSFSGTGGDEQFF. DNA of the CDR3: TGTGCCAGCAGTTTTTCCGGGACAGGGGGAGACGAGCAGTTCTTC.

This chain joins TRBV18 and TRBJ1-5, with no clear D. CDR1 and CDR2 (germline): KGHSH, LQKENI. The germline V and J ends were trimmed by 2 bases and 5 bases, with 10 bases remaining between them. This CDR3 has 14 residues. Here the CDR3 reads CASSPRVSDQPQHF. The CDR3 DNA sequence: TGTGCCAGCTCACCAAGAGTAAGTGATCAGCCCCAGCATTTT. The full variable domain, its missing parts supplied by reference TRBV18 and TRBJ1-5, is NAGVMQNPRHLVRRRGQEARLRCSPMKGHSHVYWYRQLPEEGLKFMVYLQKENIIDESGMPKERFSAEFPKEGPSILRIQQVVRGDSAAYFCASSPRVSDQPQHFGDGTRLSIL.

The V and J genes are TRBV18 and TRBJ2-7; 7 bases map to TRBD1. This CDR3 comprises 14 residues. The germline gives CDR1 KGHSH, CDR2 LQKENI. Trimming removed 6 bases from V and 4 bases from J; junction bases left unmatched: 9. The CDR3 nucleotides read TGTGCCAGCTCTCAAGACAGGGACGGGTACGAGCAGTACTTC. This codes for CASSQDRDGYEQYF.

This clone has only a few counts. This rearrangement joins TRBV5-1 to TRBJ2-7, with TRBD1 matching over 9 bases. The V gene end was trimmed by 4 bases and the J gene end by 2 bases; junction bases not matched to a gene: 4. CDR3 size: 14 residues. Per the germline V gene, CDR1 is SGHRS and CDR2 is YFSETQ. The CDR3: CASSGGTGTYEQYF. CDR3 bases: TGCGCCAGCAGCGGGGGGACAGGGACCTACGAGCAGTACTTC.

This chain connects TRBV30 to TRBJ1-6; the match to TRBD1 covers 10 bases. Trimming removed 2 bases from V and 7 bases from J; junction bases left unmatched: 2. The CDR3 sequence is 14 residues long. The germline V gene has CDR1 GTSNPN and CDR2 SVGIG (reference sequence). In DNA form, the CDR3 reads TGTGCCTGGAGTCCGACAGGGGGCAATTCACCCCTCCACTTT. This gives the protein CAWSPTGGNSPLHF.

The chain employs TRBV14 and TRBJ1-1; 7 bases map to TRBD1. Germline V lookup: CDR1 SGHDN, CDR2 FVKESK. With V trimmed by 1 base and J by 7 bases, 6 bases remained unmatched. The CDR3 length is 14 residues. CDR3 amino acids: CASSQGWRQGEAFF. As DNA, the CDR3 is TGTGCCAGCAGCCAAGGATGGAGACAGGGTGAAGCTTTCTTT.

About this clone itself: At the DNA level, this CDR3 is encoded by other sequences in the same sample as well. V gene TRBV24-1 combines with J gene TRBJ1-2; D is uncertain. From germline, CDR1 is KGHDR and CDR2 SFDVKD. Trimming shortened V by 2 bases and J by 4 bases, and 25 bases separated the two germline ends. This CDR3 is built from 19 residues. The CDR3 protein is CATSDSGLKGGSSLYGYTF. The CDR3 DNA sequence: TGTGCCACCAGTGATTCCGGCCTTAAGGGAGGGAGCTCTCTCTATGGCTACACCTTC.

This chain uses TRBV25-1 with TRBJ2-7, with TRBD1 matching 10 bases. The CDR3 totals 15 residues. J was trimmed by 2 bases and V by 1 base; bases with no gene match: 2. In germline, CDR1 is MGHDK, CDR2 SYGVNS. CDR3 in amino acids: CASSEWGTGAYEQYF. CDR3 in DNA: TGTGCCAGCAGTGAATGGGGGACAGGGGCCTACGAGCAGTACTTC.

CDR3 sequence (DNA): TGCGCCAGCAGATCCGGACAGGCGGTTATCACAGATACGCAGTATTTT. Its translation: CASRSGQAVITDTQYF. The gene calls are TRBV5-1 and TRBJ2-3; 7 positions match TRBD1. V shed 5 bases, J shed 2 bases, and the junction held 11 bases outside the gene matches. The germline V gene encodes CDR1 SGHRS and CDR2 YFSETQ. The CDR3 runs 16 residues. Based on the CDR3 plus reference TRBV5-1 and TRBJ2-3, the full variable domain is KAGVTQTPRYLIKTRGQQVTLSCSPISGHRSVSWYQQTPGQGLQFLFEYFSETQRNKGNFPGRFSGRQFSNSRSEMNVSTLELGDSALYLCASRSGQAVITDTQYFGPGTRLTVL.

The CDR3 loop is CASSLWSRLDEKLFF. DNA for the CDR3: TGTGCCAGCAGCTTGTGGTCCCGGCTAGATGAAAAACTGTTTTTT. The chain uses TRBV7-9 and TRBJ1-4; no firm D call. Germline CDR1 is SEHNR and CDR2 is FQNEAQ (reference sequence). Trimming stripped 3 bases from V and 6 bases from J, with 14 bases between. The CDR3 sequence is 15 residues long.

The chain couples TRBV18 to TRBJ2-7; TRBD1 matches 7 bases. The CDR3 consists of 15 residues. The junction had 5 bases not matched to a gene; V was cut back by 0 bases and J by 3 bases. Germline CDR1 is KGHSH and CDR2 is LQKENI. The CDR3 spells CASSPPGPGGYEQYF. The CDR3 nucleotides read TGTGCCAGCTCACCACCGGGGCCAGGGGGCTACGAGCAGTACTTC.

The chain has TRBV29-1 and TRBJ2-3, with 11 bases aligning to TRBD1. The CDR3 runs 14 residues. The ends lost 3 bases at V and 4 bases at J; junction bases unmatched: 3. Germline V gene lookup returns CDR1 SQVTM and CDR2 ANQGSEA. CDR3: CSVEDRGLSDTQYF. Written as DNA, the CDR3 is TGCAGCGTTGAGGACAGGGGGCTTTCAGATACGCAGTATTTT.

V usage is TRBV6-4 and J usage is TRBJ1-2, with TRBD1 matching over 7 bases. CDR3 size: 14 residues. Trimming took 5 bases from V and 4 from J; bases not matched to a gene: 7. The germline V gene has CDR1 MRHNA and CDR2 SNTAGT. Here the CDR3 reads CASSPGTAFYGYTF. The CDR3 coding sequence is TGTGCCAGCAGTCCCGGGACAGCTTTCTATGGCTACACCTTC.

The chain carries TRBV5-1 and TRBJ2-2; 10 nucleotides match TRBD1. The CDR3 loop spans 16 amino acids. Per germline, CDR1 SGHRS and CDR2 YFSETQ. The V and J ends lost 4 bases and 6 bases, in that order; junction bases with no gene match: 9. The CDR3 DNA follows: TGCGCCAGCAGCCTCCCGACAGGGGGCCCCTCCGGGGAGCTGTTTTTT. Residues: CASSLPTGGPSGELFF.

The CDR3: CAWRIAGGAIQEQFF. Written as DNA, the CDR3 is TGTGCCTGGAGAATAGCGGGGGGGGCTATTCAGGAGCAGTTCTTC. The rearrangement uses TRBV30 and TRBJ2-1; 11 positions agree with TRBD2. The V gene's germline CDR1 is GTSNPN and CDR2 SVGIG (reference sequence). The CDR3 runs to 15 residues. V shed 3 bases and J 10 bases; nucleotides not matched to a gene: 11.

CDR3 sequence (DNA): TGCAGTGCTAGTGGCCGGAGTAAAAAACTGTTTTTT. Protein sequence: CSASGRSKKLFF. This chain connects TRBV20-1 to TRBJ1-4; D ambiguous. This CDR3 contains 12 residues. V lost 3 bases and J lost 9, with 11 bases in between. Germline CDR1 DFQATT, CDR2 SNEGSKA (reference sequence).

DNA for the CDR3: TGTGCCTGGAGCAACAAGCAGGGATTCGAAGCTTTCTTT. Translating it yields CAWSNKQGFEAFF. The chain employs TRBV30 and TRBJ1-1, with D possibly matching TRBD1 (5 bases). Germline CDR1 reads GTSNPN; CDR2 reads SVGIG (reference sequence). CDR3 size: 13 residues. The V and J ends lost 3 bases and 8 bases respectively, with 16 bases between them.

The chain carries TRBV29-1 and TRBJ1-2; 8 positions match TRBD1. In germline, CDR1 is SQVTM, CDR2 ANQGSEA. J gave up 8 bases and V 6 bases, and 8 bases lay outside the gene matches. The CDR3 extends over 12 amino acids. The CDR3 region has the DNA TGCAGCGTCGAACAGGGGGTACGGGGCTACACCTTC. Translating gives CSVEQGVRGYTF.

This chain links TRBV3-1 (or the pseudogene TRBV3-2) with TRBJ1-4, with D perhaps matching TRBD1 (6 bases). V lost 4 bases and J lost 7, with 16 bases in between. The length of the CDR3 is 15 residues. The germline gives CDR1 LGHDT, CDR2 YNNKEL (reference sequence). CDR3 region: CASSLVGGRSEKLFF. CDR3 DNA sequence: TGTGCCAGCAGCCTCGTGGGGGGGCGAAGTGAAAAACTGTTTTTT.

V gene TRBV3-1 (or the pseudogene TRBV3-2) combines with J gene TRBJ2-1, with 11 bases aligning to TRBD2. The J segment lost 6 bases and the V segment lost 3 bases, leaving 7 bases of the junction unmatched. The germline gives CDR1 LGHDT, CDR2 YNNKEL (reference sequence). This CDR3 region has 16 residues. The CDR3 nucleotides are TGTGCCAGCAGCCACAGTAGCGGGGGGGCCGGCAATGAGCAGTTCTTC. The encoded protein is CASSHSSGGAGNEQFF.

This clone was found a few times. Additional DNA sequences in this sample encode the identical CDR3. The CDR3 DNA is TGTGCCAGTACCGGGACAGGGGCCTACGAGCAGTACTTC. Its protein is CASTGTGAYEQYF. V usage is TRBV19 and J usage is TRBJ2-7; 10 bases match TRBD1. CDR1 is LNHDA and CDR2 is SQIVND in the germline V gene (reference sequence). Trimming at V came to 7 bases and at J to 2 bases, leaving 2 bases not matched to a gene. The CDR3 length is 13 residues.